The clone carrying this TCR beta chain was observed a handful of times. Germline CDR1 and CDR2: SGDLS and YYNGEE. Unmatched junction bases numbered 9, after V lost 3 bases and J lost 11 bases. The CDR3 spans 14 residues. This record belongs to a study of blood T cell repertoires in COVID-19. Overall study context: The analysed material was cDNA or gDNA that came from T cells, B-cell-depleted T cells, or PBMCs.

Some clones are missing from TCRdb's copy, which holds only in-frame ones; the method was immunoSEQ multiplex PCR. Among around 320,000 clones listed, about nine tenths were seen once. Sequencing input: peripheral blood. The chain couples TRBV9 to TRBJ1-4, with TRBD1 matching over 8 bases. This receptor was identified in a man between 18 and 29 years old with active or convalescent COVID-19. In DNA, the CDR3 is TGTGCCAGCAGCGGACAGGGGAGGGCAGAGAAACTGTTTTTT. Translated, it gives CASSGQGRAEKLFF.